The next 10 T cell receptor beta chains were all read from a single sample in a study of cytomegalovirus exposure and HLA in healthy donors. Primers included in the PCR were 60 Vbeta and 13 Jbeta primers. Here immunoSEQ multiplex PCR was the method, and the copy in TCRdb shows in-frame clones only, minus some. Altogether some 100,000 clones are present, roughly 80% being singletons, with the ten largest covering roughly 8.2%. The sequencing input was PBMCs. The receptors stem from a woman in her fifties or sixties in good health and CMV-seropositive.

V usage is TRBV6-5 and J usage is TRBJ2-3, with 8 positions matching TRBD1. The CDR3 is 16 amino acids. Germline V lookup: CDR1 MNHEY, CDR2 SVGAGI. V lost 2 bases to trimming and J lost 2 bases; unmatched junction nucleotides: 6. The CDR3 region is CASSYMAGGVTDTQYF. CDR3 nucleotides: TGTGCCAGCAGTTACATGGCAGGGGGCGTCACAGATACGCAGTATTTT.

This clone was seen a few times. The chain employs TRBV27 and TRBJ2-7; TRBD1 is a possible D gene (5 bases). There are 13 residues in the CDR3. The V end was cut by 5 bases, the J end by 5 bases, with 13 bases between. Germline values: CDR1 MNHEY, CDR2 SMNVEV (reference sequence). CDR3 in DNA: TGTGCCAGCAGTCCATCTCTGACAGACGAGCAGTACTTC. Protein sequence: CASSPSLTDEQYF.

V is TRBV27 and J is TRBJ1-2; TRBD1 is a possible D gene (5 bases). Germline lookup yields CDR1 MNHEY and CDR2 SMNVEV (reference sequence). The CDR3 consists of 13 residues. Trimming shortened V by 5 bases and J by 8 bases, and 15 bases separated the two germline ends. The CDR3 is CASSPGTSKGYTF. The CDR3 nucleotides read TGTGCCAGCAGTCCAGGGACTTCCAAAGGCTACACCTTC.

V and J are TRBV5-5 and TRBJ2-1; the D is unclear. Germline V CDR1 and CDR2: SGHKS, YYEKEE (reference sequence). V shed 0 bases and J shed 7 bases, with 8 bases lying between them. The CDR3 sequence is 13 residues long. CDR3 sequence: CASSLAERNEQFF. Written as DNA, the CDR3 is TGTGCCAGCAGCTTGGCGGAGAGGAATGAGCAGTTCTTC.

This clone came up a few times. The chain employs TRBV7-2 and TRBJ2-1, with TRBD2 matching 8 bases. The CDR3 contains 16 residues. The V gene end was trimmed by 4 bases and the J gene end by 5 bases; junction bases not matched to a gene: 10. The V gene's germline CDR1 is SGHTA and CDR2 FQGNSA. This chain's CDR3 is CASSSGAGVRDNEQFF. CDR3 DNA sequence: TGTGCCAGCAGCTCAGGAGCGGGAGTAAGGGACAATGAGCAGTTCTTC.

The chain is built from TRBV4-2 and TRBJ2-5; TRBD1 aligns across 8 bases. In germline, CDR1 is LGHNA, CDR2 YNFKEQ. CDR3 length: 14 residues. V lost 6 bases, J lost 5 bases, and 8 bases stayed unmatched. The CDR3 is CASSAGQGDETQYF. The DNA for the CDR3 is TGTGCCAGCAGTGCAGGACAGGGCGATGAGACCCAGTACTTC.

With respect to this clone: One end of the junction varies from germline; a read error may be responsible. The V gene is TRBV5-1, the J gene TRBJ2-3; 8 nucleotides match TRBD2. The CDR3 consists of 16 residues. CDR1 is SGHRS and CDR2 is YFSETQ in the germline V gene. CDR3 in amino acids: CASSPPAGGGTGTQYF. The CDR3 DNA follows: TGCGCCAGCAGCCCGCCTGCGGGGGGCGGCACAGGTACGCAGTATTTT.

The rearrangement uses TRBV5-4 and TRBJ2-5; 14 bases fit TRBD2. CDR1 and CDR2 (germline): SGHNT, YYREEE (reference sequence). V was pared by 4 bases and J by 2 bases, with 10 bases of the junction left unmatched. This CDR3 has 18 residues. The CDR3 DNA is TGTGCCAGCAGCCCAGCGACTAGCGGGGGGGCAGAGCAAGAGACCCAGTACTTC. Protein sequence: CASSPATSGGAEQETQYF.

With respect to this clone: This sample also contains other DNA sequences that code for the same CDR3. The chain employs TRBV7-6 and TRBJ2-7, with D possibly matching TRBD1 (5 bases). The CDR3 length is 13 residues. Trimming shortened V by 2 bases and J by 7 bases, and 12 bases separated the two germline ends. Looked up from germline, CDR1 is SGHVS and CDR2 is FNYEAQ. CDR3 in DNA: TGTGCCAGCAGCTTATCAGGGTTTGGTGAGCAGTACTTC. Translating gives CASSLSGFGEQYF.

The chain joins TRBV7-2 to TRBJ1-2, with 9 bases identical to TRBD1. CDR3 length: 14 amino acids. With V trimmed by 6 bases and J by 4 bases, 6 bases remained unmatched. Looked up from germline, CDR1 is SGHTA and CDR2 is FQGNSA. Here the CDR3 DNA reads TGTGCCAGCAGGAGCGACAGGGGGGGCTATGGCTACACCTTC. This gives the protein CASRSDRGGYGYTF.